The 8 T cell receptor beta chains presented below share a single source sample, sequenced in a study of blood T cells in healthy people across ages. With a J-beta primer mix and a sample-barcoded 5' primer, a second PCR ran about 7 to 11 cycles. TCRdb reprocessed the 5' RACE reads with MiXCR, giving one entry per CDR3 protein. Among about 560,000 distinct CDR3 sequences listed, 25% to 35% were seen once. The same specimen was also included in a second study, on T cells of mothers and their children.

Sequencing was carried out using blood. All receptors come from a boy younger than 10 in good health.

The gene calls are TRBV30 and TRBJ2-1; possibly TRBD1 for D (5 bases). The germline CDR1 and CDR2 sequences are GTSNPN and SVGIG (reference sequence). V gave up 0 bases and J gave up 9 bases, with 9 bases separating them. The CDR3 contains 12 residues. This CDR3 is CAWSVGVGEQFF. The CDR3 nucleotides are TGTGCCTGGAGTGTAGGGGTAGGTGAGCAGTTCTTC.

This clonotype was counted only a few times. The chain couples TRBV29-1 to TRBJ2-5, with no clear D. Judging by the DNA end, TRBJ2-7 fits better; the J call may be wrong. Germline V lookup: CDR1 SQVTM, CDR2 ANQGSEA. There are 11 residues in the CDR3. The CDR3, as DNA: TGCAGCGTTGTCGTCGCCTACGAGCAGTACTTC. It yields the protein CSVVVAYEQYF.

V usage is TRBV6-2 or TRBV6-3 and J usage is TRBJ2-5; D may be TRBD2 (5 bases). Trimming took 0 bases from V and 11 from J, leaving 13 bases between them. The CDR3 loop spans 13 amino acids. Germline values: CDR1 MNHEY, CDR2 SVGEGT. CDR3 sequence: CASSYSRLGEQYF. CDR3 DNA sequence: TGTGCCAGCAGTTACTCCAGGTTGGGAGAGCAGTACTTC.

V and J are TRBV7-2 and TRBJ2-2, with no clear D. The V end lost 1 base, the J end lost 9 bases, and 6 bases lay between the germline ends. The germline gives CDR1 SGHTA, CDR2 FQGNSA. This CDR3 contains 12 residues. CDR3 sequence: CASSLEYRELFF. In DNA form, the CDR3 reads TGTGCCAGCAGCTTAGAATATCGGGAGCTGTTTTTT.

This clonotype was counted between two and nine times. This chain's CDR3 is CASSLSGFSSYYNEQFF. DNA for the CDR3: TGTGCCAGCAGCCTATCCGGATTTTCTTCCTACTACAATGAGCAGTTCTTC. The chain combines TRBV3-1 with TRBJ2-1; the D is unclear. This CDR3 region has 17 residues. CDR1 and CDR2 (germline): LGHDT, YNNKEL (reference sequence). V was shortened by 4 bases and J by 3 bases, with 19 bases between the two germline ends.

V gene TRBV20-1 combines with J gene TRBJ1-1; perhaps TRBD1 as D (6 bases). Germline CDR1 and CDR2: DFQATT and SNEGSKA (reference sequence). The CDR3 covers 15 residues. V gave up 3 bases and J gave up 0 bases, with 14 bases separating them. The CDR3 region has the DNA TGCAGTGCTAGGTACCAGGGGTCTATGAACACTGAAGCTTTCTTT. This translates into CSARYQGSMNTEAFF.

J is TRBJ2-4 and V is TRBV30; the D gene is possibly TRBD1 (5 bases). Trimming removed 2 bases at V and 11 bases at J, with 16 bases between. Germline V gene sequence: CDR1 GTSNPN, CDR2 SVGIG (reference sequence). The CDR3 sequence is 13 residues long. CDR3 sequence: CAWSRSTGLLQYF. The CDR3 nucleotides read TGTGCCTGGAGTCGCTCCACAGGTTTACTTCAGTACTTC. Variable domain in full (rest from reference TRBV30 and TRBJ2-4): SQTIHQWPATLVQPVGSPLSLECTVEGTSNPNLYWYRQAAGRGLQLLFYSVGIGQISSEVPQNLSASRPQDRQFILSSKKLLLSDSGFYLCAWSRSTGLLQYFGAGTRLSVL.

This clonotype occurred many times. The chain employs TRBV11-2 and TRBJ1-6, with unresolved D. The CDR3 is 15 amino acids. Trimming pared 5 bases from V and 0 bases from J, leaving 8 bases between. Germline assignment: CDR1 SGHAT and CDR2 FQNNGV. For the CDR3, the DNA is TGTGCCAGCAGCCCAGAAGGCTCCTATAATTCACCCCTCCACTTT. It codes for CASSPEGSYNSPLHF.